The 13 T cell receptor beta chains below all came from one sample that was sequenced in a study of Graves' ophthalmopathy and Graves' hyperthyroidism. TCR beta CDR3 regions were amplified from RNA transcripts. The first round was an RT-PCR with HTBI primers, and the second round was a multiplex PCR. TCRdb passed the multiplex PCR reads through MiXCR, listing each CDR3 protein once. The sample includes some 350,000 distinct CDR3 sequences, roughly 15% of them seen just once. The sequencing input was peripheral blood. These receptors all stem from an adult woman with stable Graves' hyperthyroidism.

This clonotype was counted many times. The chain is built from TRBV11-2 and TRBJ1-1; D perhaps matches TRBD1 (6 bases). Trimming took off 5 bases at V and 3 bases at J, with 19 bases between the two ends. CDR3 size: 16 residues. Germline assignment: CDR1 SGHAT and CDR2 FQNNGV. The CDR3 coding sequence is TGTGCCAGCAGCCTCAGGCGGGTTGGGGGCCACACTGAAGCTTTCTTT. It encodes CASSLRRVGGHTEAFF.

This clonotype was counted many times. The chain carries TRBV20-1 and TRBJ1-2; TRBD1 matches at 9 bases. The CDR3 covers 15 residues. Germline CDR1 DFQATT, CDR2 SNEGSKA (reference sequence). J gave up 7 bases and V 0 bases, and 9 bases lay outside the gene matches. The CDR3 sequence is CSARDGLQGAPGYTF. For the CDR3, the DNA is TGCAGTGCTAGAGACGGGTTACAGGGGGCGCCTGGCTACACCTTC.

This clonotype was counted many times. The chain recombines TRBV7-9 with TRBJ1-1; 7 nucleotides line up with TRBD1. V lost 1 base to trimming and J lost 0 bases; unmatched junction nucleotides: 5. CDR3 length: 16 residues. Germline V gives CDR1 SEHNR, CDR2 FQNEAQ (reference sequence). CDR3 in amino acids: CASSLGDRIMNTEAFF. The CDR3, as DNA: TGTGCCAGCAGCTTAGGGGACAGAATCATGAACACTGAAGCTTTCTTT. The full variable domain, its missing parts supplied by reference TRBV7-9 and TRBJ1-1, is DTGVSQNPRHKITKRGQNVTFRCDPISEHNRLYWYRQTLGQGPEFLTYFQNEAQLEKSRLLSDRFSAERPKGSFSTLEIQRTEQGDSAMYLCASSLGDRIMNTEAFFGQGTRLTVV.

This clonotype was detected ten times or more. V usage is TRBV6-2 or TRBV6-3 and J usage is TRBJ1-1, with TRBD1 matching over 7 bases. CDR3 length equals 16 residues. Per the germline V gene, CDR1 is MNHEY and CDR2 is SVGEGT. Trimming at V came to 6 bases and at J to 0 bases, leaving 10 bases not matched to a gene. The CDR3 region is CASRSLRGLMNTEAFF. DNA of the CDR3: TGTGCCAGCAGAAGCCTTAGGGGGCTCATGAACACTGAAGCTTTCTTT.

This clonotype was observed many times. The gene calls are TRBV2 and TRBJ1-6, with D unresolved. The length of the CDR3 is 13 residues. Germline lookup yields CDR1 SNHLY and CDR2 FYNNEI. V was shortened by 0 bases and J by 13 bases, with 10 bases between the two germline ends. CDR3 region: CASSEALAGPLHF. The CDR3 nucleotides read TGTGCCAGCAGTGAAGCGCTGGCCGGGCCCCTCCACTTT.

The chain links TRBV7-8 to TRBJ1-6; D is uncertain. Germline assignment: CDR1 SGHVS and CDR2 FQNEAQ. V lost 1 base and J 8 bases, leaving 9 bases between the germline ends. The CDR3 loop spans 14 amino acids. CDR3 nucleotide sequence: TGTGCCAGCAGCTTAGGGACGGTCTATTCACCCCTCCACTTT. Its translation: CASSLGTVYSPLHF.

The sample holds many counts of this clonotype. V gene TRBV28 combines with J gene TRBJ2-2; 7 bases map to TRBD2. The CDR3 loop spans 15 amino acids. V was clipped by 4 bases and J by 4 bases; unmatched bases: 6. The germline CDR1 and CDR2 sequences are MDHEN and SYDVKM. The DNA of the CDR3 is TGTGCCAGCAGTTCCAGGACTAGACCCACCGGGGAGCTGTTTTTT. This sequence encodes CASSSRTRPTGELFF.

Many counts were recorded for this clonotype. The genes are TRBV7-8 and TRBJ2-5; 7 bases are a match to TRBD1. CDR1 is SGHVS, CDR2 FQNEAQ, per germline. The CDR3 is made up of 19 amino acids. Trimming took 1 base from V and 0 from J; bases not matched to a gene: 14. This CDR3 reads CASSLVNRGSHKYQETQYF. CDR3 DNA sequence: TGTGCCAGCAGCTTAGTTAACAGGGGATCCCACAAGTACCAAGAGACCCAGTACTTC.

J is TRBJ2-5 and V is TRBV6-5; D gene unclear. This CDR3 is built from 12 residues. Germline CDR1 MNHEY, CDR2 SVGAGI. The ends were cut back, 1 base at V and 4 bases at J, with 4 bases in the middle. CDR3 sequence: CASSYLVETQYF. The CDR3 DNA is TGTGCCAGCAGTTACTTGGTAGAGACCCAGTACTTC.

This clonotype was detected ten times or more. CDR3: CAWTTLTGTNTEAFF. DNA for the CDR3: TGTGCCTGGACCACCTTGACAGGGACGAACACTGAAGCTTTCTTT. The chain combines TRBV30 with TRBJ1-1; TRBD1 matches 7 bases. In germline, CDR1 is GTSNPN, CDR2 SVGIG (reference sequence). V dropped 4 bases and J dropped 1; count of bases not matched to a gene: 9. The CDR3 contains 15 residues. The whole variable domain, remainder taken from reference TRBV30 and TRBJ1-1, is SQTIHQWPATLVQPVGSPLSLECTVEGTSNPNLYWYRQAAGRGLQLLFYSVGIGQISSEVPQNLSASRPQDRQFILSSKKLLLSDSGFYLCAWTTLTGTNTEAFFGQGTRLTVV.

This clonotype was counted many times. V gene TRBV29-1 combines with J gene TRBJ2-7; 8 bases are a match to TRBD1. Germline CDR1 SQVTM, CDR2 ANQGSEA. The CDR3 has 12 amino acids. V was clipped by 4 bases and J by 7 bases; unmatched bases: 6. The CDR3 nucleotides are TGCAGCGTTGTCGGACAGGGTGTAGAGCAGTACTTC. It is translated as CSVVGQGVEQYF.

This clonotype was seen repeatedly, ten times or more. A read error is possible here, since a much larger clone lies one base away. The CDR3 DNA sequence: TGTGCCAGCAGTTCGGCAGGGAAAGGCAATCAGCCCCAGCATTTT. Its translation: CASSSAGKGNQPQHF. The V and J genes are TRBV28 and TRBJ1-5; perhaps TRBD1 as D (5 bases). The CDR3 runs 15 residues. The V end lost 4 bases, the J end lost 2 bases, and 12 bases lay between the germline ends. Looked up from germline, CDR1 is MDHEN and CDR2 is SYDVKM.

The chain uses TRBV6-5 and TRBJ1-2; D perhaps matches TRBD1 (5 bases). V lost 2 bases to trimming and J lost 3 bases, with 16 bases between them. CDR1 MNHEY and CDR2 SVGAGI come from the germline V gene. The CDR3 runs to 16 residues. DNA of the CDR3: TGTGCCAGCAGTTACGTCCGGGGGGAGTTGGACTATGGCTACACCTTC. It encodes CASSYVRGELDYGYTF.